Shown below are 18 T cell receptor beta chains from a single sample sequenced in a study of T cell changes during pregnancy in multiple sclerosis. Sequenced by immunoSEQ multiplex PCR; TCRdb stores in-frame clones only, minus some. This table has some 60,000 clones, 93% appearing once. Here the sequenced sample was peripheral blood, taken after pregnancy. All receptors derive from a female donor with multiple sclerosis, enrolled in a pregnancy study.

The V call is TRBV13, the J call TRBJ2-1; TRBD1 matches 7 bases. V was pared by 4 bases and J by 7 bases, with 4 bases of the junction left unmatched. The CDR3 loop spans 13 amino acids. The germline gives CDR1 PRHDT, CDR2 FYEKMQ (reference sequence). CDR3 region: CASSSTGVNEQFF. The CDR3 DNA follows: TGTGCCAGCAGCTCCACAGGGGTGAATGAGCAGTTCTTC. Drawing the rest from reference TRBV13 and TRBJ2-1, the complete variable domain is AAGVIQSPRHLIKEKRETATLKCYPIPRHDTVYWYQQGPGQDPQFLISFYEKMQSDKGSIPDRFSAQQFSDYHSELNMSSLELGDSALYFCASSSTGVNEQFFGPGTRLTVL.

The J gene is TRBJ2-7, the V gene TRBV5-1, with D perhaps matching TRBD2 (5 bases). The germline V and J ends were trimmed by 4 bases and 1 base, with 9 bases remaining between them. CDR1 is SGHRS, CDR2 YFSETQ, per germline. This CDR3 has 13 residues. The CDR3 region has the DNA TGCGCCAGCAGCGCCGGGAATTCCTACGAGCAGTACTTC. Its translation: CASSAGNSYEQYF.

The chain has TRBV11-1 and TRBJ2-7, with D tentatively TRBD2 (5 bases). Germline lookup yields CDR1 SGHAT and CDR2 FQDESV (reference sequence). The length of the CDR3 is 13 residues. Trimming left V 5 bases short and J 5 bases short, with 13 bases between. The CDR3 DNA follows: TGTGCCAGCAGCACCCCCACTAGTAACGAGCAGTACTTC. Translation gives CASSTPTSNEQYF.

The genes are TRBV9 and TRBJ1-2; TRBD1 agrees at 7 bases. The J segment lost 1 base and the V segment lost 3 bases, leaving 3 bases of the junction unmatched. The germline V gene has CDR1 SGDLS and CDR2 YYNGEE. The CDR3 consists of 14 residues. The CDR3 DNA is TGTGCCAGCAGCGCGGGACAGATTAACTATGGCTACACCTTC. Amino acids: CASSAGQINYGYTF. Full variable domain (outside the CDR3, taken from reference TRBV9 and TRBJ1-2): DSGVTQTPKHLITATGQRVTLRCSPRSGDLSVYWYQQSLDQGLQFLIQYYNGEERAKGNILERFSAQQFPDLHSELNLSSLELGDSALYFCASSAGQINYGYTFGSGTRLTVV.

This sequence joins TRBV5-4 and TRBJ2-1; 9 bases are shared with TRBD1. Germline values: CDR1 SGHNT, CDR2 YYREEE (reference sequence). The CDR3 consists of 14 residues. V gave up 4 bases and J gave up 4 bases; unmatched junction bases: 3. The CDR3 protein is CASSRQGEYNEQFF. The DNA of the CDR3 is TGTGCCAGCAGCAGACAGGGGGAGTACAATGAGCAGTTCTTC.

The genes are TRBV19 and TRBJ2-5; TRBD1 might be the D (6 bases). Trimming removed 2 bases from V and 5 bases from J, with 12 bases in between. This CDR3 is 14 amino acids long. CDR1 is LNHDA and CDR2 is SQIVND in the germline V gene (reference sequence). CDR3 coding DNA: TGTGCCAGTAGTATATTTTACAGGGCTGAGACCCAGTACTTC. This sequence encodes CASSIFYRAETQYF.

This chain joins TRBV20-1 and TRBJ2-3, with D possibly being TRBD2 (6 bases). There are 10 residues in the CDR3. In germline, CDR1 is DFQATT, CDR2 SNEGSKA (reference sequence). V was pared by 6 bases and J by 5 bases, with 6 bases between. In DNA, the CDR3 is TGCAGTGCAGCGGGAGATACGCAGTATTTT. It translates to CSAAGDTQYF.

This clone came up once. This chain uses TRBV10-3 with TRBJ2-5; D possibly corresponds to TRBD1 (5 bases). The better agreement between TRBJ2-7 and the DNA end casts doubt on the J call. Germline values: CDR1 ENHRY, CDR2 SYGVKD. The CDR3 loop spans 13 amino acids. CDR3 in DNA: TGTGCCATCAGTGGGGGCAGGGCCGACGAGCAGTACTTC. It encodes CAISGGRADEQYF.

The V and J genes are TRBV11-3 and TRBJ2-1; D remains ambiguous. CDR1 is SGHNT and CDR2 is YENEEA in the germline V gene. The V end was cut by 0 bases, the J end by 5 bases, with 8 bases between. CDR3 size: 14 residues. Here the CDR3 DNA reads TGTGCCAGCAGCTTAGATCTATTAAACAATGAGCAGTTCTTC. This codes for CASSLDLLNNEQFF.

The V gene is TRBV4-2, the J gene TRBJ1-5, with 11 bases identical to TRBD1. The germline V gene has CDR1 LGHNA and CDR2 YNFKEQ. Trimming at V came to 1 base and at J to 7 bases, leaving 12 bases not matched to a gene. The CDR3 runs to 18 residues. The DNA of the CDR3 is TGTGCCAGCAGCCAAGCCTACCCCGGGACAGGGGGTTGGCAGCCCCAGCATTTT. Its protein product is CASSQAYPGTGGWQPQHF.

DNA of the CDR3: TGTGCCAGCAGCTTAACCGAGTCCTACGAGCAGTACTTC. It encodes CASSLTESYEQYF. This chain links TRBV7-6 with TRBJ2-7; D not resolved. There are 13 residues in the CDR3. V was pared by 2 bases and J by 1 base, with 6 bases between. Per the germline V gene, CDR1 is SGHVS and CDR2 is FNYEAQ.

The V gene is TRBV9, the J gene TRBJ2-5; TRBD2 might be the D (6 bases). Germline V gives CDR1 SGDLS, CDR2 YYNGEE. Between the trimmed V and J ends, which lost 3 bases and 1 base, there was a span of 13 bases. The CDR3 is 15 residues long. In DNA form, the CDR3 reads TGTGCCAGCAGCGGGGCGGGAAGCTTCCAAGAGACCCAGTACTTC. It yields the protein CASSGAGSFQETQYF.

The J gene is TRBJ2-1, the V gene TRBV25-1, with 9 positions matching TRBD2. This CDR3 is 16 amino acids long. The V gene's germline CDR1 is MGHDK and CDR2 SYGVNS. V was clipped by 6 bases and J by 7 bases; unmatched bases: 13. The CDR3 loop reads CASRAAGREGRNEQFF. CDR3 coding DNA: TGTGCCAGCAGGGCCGCGGGGCGGGAGGGCCGAAATGAGCAGTTCTTC.

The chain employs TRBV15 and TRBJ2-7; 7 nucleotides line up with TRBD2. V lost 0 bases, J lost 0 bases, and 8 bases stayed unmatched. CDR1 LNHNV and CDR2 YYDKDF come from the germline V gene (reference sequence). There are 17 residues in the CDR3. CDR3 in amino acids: CATSRESSGGYSYEQYF. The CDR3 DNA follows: TGTGCCACCAGCAGAGAGTCTTCGGGAGGATACTCCTACGAGCAGTACTTC.

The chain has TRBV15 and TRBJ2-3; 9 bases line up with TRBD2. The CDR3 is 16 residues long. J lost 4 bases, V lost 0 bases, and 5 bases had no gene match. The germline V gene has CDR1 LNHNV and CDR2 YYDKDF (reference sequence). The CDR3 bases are TGTGCCACCAGCAGAGATCAGGGACTAGCCGCAGATACGCAGTATTTT. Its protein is CATSRDQGLAADTQYF.

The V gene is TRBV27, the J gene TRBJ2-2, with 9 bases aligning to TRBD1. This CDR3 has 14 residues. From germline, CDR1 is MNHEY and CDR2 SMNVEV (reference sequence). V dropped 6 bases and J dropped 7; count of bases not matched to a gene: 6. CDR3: CASRDRGTNGELFF. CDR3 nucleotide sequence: TGTGCCAGCAGGGACAGGGGTACTAACGGGGAGCTGTTTTTT.

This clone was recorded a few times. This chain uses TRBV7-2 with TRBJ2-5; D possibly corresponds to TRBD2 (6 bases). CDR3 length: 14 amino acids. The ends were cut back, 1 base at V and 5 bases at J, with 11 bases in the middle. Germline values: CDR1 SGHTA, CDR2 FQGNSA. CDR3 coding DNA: TGTGCCAGCAGCTTAGGGGGCGCGGGGGAGACCCAGTACTTC. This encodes CASSLGGAGETQYF.

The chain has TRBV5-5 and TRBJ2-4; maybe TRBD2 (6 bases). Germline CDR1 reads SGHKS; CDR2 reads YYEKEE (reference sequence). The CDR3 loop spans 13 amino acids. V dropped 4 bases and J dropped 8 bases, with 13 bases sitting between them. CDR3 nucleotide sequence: TGTGCCAGCAGCCGCGCGGGGATCGACATTCAGTACTTC. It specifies CASSRAGIDIQYF.